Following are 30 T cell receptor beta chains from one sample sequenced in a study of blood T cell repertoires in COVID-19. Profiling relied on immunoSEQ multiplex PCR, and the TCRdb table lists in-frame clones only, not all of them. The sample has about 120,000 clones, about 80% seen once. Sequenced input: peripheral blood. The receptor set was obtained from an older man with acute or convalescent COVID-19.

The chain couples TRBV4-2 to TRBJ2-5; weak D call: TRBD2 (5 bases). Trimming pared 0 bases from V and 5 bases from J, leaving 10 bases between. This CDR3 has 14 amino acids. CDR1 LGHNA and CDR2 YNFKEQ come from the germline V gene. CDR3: CASSQDTPGETQYF. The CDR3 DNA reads TGTGCCAGCAGCCAAGATACTCCGGGGGAGACCCAGTACTTC.

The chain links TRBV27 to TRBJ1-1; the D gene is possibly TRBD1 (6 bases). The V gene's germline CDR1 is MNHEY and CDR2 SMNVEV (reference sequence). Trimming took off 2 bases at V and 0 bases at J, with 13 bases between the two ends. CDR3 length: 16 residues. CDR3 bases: TGTGCCAGCAGTTTAGGTTTTGGACAGATGAACACTGAAGCTTTCTTT. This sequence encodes CASSLGFGQMNTEAFF.

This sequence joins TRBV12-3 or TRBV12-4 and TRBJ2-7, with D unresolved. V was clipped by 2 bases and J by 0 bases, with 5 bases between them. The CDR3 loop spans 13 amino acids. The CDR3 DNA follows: TGTGCCAGCAGTTTAACACCCTCCTACGAGCAGTACTTC. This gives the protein CASSLTPSYEQYF.

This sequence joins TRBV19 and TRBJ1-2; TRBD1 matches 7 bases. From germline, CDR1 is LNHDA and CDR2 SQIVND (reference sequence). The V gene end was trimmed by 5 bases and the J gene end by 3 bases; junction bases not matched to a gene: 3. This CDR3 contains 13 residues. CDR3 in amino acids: CASSFTGDYGYTF. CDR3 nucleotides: TGTGCCAGTAGTTTCACAGGGGACTATGGCTACACCTTC.

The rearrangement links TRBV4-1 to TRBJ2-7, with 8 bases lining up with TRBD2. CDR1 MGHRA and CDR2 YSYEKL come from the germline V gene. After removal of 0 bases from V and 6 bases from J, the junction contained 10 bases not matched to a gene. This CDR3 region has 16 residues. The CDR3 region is CASSQDWGAGAFEQYF. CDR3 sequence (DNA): TGCGCCAGCAGCCAAGATTGGGGAGCGGGAGCTTTCGAGCAGTACTTC.

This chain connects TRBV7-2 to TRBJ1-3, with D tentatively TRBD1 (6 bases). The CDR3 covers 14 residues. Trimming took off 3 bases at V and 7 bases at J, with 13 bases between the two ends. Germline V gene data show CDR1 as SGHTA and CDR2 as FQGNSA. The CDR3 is CASSFGRTVNTIYF. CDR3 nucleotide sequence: TGTGCCAGCAGCTTTGGTAGGACAGTCAACACCATATATTTT.

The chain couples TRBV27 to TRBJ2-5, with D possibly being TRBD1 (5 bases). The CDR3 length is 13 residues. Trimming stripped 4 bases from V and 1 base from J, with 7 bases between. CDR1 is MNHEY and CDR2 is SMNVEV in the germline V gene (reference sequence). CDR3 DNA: TGTGCCAGCAGTTGGACATTCCAAGAGACCCAGTACTTC. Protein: CASSWTFQETQYF.

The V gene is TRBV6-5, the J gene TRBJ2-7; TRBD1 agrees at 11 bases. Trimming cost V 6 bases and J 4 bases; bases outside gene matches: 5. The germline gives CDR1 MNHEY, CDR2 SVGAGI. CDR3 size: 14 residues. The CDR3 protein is CASRSRDRGYEQYF. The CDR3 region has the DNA TGTGCCAGCAGGAGCCGGGACAGGGGGTACGAGCAGTACTTC.

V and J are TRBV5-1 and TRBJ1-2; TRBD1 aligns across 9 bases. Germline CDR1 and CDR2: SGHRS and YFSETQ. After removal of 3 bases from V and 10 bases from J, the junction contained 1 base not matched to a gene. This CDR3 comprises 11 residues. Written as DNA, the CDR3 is TGCGCCAGCAGCTCACAGGGGGCCTACACCTTC. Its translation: CASSSQGAYTF. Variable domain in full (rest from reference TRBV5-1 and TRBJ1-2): KAGVTQTPRYLIKTRGQQVTLSCSPISGHRSVSWYQQTPGQGLQFLFEYFSETQRNKGNFPGRFSGRQFSNSRSEMNVSTLELGDSALYLCASSSQGAYTFGSGTRLTVV.

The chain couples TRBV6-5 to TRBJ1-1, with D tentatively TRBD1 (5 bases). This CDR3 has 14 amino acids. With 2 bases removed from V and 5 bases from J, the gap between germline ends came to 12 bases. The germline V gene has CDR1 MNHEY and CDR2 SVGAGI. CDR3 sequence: CASSYAAGGTEAFF. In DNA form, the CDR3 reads TGTGCCAGCAGTTACGCGGCGGGGGGGACTGAAGCTTTCTTT.

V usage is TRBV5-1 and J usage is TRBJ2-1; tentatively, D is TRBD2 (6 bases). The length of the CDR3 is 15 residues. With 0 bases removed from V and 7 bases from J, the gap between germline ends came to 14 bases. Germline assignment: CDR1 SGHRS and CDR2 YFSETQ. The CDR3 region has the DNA TGCGCCAGCAGCTTGGAGGAGGGACGTAGAAATGAGCAGTTCTTC. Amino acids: CASSLEEGRRNEQFF. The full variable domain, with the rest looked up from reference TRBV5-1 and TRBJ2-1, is KAGVTQTPRYLIKTRGQQVTLSCSPISGHRSVSWYQQTPGQGLQFLFEYFSETQRNKGNFPGRFSGRQFSNSRSEMNVSTLELGDSALYLCASSLEEGRRNEQFFGPGTRLTVL.

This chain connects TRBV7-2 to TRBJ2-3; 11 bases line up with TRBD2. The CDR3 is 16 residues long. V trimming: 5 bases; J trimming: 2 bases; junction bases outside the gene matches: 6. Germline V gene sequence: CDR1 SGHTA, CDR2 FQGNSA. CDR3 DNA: TGTGCCAGCAGCACCGGGACTAGCGGACACACAGATACGCAGTATTTT. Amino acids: CASSTGTSGHTDTQYF.

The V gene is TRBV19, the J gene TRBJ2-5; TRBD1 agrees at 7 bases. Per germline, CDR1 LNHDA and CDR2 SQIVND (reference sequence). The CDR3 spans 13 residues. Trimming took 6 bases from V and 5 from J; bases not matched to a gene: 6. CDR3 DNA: TGTGCCAGTAGCTCGACAGGGACCGAGACCCAGTACTTC. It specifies CASSSTGTETQYF.

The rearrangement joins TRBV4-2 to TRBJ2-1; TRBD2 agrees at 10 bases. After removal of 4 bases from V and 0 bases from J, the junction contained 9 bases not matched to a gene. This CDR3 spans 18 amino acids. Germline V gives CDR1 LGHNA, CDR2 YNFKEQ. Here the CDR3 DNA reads TGTGCCAGCAGCCGAGCTAGCGGGGGATCAACCTCCTACAATGAGCAGTTCTTC. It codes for CASSRASGGSTSYNEQFF.

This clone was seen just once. The CDR3 DNA reads TGTGCCAGCAGCAGTACAGCAAATGGCTACACCTTC. Residues: CASSSTANGYTF. The V gene is TRBV21-1, the J gene TRBJ1-2; the table's TRBD1 call for D was not verified on the DNA. TRBV21-1 is an annotated pseudogene. The CDR3 loop spans 12 amino acids.

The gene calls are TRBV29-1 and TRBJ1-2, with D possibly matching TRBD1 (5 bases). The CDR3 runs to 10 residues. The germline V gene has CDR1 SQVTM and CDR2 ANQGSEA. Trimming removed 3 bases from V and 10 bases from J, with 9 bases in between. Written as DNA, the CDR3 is TGCAGCGTTGAGGAAGGGGACTACACCTTC. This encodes CSVEEGDYTF. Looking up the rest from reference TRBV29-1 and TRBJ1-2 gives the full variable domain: SAVISQKPSRDICQRGTSLTIQCQVDSQVTMMFWYRQQPGQSLTLIATANQGSEATYESGFVIDKFPISRPNLTFSTLTVSNMSPEDSSIYLCSVEEGDYTFGSGTRLTVV.

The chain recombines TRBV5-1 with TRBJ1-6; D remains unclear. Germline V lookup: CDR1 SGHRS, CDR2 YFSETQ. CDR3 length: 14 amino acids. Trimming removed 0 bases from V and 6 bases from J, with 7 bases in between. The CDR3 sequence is CASSLESVNSPLHF. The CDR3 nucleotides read TGCGCCAGCAGCTTGGAGTCAGTTAATTCACCCCTCCACTTT.

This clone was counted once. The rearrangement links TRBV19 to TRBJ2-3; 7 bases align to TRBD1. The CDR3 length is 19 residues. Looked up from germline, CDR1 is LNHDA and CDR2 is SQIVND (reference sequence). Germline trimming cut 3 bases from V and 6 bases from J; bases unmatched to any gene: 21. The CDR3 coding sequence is TGTGCCAGTAGTATGGGGACAACACAGGGGTTGATGGAGCGCGATACGCAGTATTTT. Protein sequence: CASSMGTTQGLMERDTQYF. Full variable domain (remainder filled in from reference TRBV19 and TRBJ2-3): DGGITQSPKYLFRKEGQNVTLSCEQNLNHDAMYWYRQDPGQGLRLIYYSQIVNDFQKGDIAEGYSVSREKKESFPLTVTSAQKNPTAFYLCASSMGTTQGLMERDTQYFGPGTRLTVL.

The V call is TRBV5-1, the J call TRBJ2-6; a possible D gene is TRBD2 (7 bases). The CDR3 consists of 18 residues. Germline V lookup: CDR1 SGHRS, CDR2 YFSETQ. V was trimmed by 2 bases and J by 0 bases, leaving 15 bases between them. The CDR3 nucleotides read TGCGCCAGCAGCTTCAAGCGGGGACAAAGCTCTGGGGCCAACGTCCTGACTTTC. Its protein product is CASSFKRGQSSGANVLTF.

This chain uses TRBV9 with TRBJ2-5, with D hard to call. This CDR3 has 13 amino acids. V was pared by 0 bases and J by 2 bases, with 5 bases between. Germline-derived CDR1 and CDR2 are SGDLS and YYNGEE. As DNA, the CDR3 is TGTGCCAGCAGCGTAGCTTATCAAGAGACCCAGTACTTC. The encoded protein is CASSVAYQETQYF.

The CDR3: CASREGTIPTDTQYF. CDR3 DNA: TGTGCCAGCAGAGAGGGGACTATTCCCACAGATACGCAGTATTTT. The J gene is TRBJ2-3, the V gene TRBV3-1 (or the pseudogene TRBV3-2), with TRBD2 matching 7 bases. With V trimmed by 6 bases and J by 2 bases, 8 bases remained unmatched. Germline V gene sequence: CDR1 LGHDT, CDR2 YNNKEL (reference sequence). The CDR3 has 15 residues.

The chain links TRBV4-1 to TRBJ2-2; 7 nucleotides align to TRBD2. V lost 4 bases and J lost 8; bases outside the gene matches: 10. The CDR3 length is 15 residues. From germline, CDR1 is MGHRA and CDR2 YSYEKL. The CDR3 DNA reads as TGCGCCAGCAGCCTAGGGGAGGGGTGGAGAGGGGAGCTGTTTTTT. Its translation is CASSLGEGWRGELFF.

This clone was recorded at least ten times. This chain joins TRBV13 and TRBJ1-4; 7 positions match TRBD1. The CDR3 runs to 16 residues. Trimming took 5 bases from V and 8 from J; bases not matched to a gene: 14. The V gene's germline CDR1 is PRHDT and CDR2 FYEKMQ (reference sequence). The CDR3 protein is CASSLRQGPVAEKLFF. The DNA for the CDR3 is TGTGCCAGCAGCCTTCGACAGGGCCCGGTTGCCGAAAAACTGTTTTTT.

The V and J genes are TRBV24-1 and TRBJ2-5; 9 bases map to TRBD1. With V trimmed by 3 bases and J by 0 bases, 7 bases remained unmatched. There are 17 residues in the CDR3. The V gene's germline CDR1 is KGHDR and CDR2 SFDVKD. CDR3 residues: CATSDGGTGPDQETQYF. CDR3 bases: TGTGCCACCAGTGATGGGGGGACAGGGCCTGACCAAGAGACCCAGTACTTC.

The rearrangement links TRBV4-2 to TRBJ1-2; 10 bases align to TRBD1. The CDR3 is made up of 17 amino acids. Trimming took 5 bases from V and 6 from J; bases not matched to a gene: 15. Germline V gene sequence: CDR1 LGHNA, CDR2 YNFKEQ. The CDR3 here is CASSSRDRGLSSNGYTF. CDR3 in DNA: TGTGCCAGCAGCTCCCGGGACAGGGGACTATCCTCCAATGGCTACACCTTC.

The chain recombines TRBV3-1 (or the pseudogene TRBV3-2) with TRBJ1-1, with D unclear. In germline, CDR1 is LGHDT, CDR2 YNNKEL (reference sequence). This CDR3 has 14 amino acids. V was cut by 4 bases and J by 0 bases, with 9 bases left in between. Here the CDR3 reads CASSPTNLNTEAFF. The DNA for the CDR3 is TGTGCCAGCAGCCCTACGAATCTGAACACTGAAGCTTTCTTT.

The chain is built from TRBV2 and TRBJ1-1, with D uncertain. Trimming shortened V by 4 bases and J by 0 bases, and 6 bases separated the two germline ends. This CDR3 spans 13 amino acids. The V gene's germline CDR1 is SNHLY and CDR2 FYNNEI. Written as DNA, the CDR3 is TGTGCCAGCAGTGCCAGTCTGAACACTGAAGCTTTCTTT. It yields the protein CASSASLNTEAFF.

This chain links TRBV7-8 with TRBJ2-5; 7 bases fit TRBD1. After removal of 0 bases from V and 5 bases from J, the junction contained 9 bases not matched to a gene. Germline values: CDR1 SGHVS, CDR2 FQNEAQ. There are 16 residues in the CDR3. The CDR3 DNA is TGTGCCAGCAGCTTAGCGTGGAGACAGGGAGAGGAGACCCAGTACTTC. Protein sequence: CASSLAWRQGEETQYF.

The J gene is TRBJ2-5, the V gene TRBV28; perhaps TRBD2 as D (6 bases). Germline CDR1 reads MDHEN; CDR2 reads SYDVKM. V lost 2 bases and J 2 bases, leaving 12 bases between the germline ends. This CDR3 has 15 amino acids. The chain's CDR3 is CASSLELAAQETQYF. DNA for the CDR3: TGTGCCAGCAGTTTAGAGTTAGCGGCGCAAGAGACCCAGTACTTC.

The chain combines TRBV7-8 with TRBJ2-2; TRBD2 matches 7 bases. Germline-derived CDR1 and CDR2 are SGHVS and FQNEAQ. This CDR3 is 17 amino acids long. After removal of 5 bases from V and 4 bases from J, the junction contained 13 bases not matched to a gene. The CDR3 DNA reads TGTGCCAGCAGCCCCTATTCGGCGGGAGCGGGCACCGGGGAGCTGTTTTTT. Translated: CASSPYSAGAGTGELFF.